What follows is one T cell receptor (beta chain) and its context. These data are taken from a study of blood T cell repertoires in COVID-19. Study context: The analysed material was cDNA or gDNA that came from T cells, B-cell-depleted T cells, or PBMCs.

Assay used: immunoSEQ multiplex PCR; TCRdb lists only in-frame clones, some missing. The sample lists about 41,000 clones, under 85% seen once, with approximately 44% in the top ten. Trimming removed 0 bases from V and 2 bases from J, with 6 bases in between. CDR1 SGHRS and CDR2 YFSETQ come from the germline V gene. This CDR3 has 15 residues. Sample: peripheral blood. The clonotype was recovered from a woman over 75 with acute or convalescent COVID-19. This chain uses TRBV5-1 with TRBJ1-6; TRBD1 might be the D (6 bases). The CDR3 sequence: CASSLDRAYNSPLHF. The CDR3 DNA reads as TGCGCCAGCAGCTTGGACAGGGCCTATAATTCACCCCTCCACTTT.